These 29 T cell receptor beta chains were sequenced from one sample in a study of blood T cell repertoires in COVID-19. Repertoires were generated with immunoSEQ multiplex PCR, while TCRdb's copy carries only in-frame clones and drops some. The sample has roughly 120,000 clones, about nine tenths seen once; the top ten hold approximately 7.7%. Sample: peripheral blood. Receptor source: a human donor in a cohort sampled during active COVID-19.

This sequence joins TRBV28 and TRBJ1-1; TRBD1 matches 10 bases. Germline-derived CDR1 and CDR2 are MDHEN and SYDVKM. The CDR3 consists of 14 residues. V was clipped by 3 bases and J by 5 bases; unmatched bases: 3. In nucleotides, the CDR3 is TGTGCCAGCAGTTTGGACAGGGGGGGGACTGAAGCTTTCTTT. It yields the protein CASSLDRGGTEAFF.

V and J are TRBV6-1 and TRBJ2-2; TRBD2 aligns across 11 bases. V gave up 2 bases and J gave up 0 bases; unmatched junction bases: 2. The germline CDR1 and CDR2 sequences are MNHNS and SASEGT. The CDR3 consists of 17 residues. The CDR3 here is CASSELAGGANTGELFF. As DNA, the CDR3 is TGTGCCAGCAGTGAACTAGCGGGGGGCGCGAACACCGGGGAGCTGTTTTTT.

The chain links TRBV6-5 to TRBJ1-5; possible D gene TRBD1, 6 bases. The V end lost 6 bases, the J end lost 2 bases, and 11 bases lay between the germline ends. Looked up from germline, CDR1 is MNHEY and CDR2 is SVGAGI. CDR3 length equals 14 residues. CDR3 region: CASRSGVRNQPQHF. The CDR3, as DNA: TGTGCCAGCAGATCAGGGGTGCGCAATCAGCCCCAGCATTTT.

The chain joins TRBV11-3 to TRBJ1-1, with a possible D match to TRBD1 (5 bases). The CDR3 spans 15 residues. Trimming cost V 4 bases and J 3 bases, with 15 bases left between them. CDR1 SGHNT and CDR2 YENEEA come from the germline V gene. The CDR3 loop is CASSWGRGLDTEAFF. The CDR3 DNA sequence: TGTGCCAGCAGCTGGGGTCGGGGGTTGGACACTGAAGCTTTCTTT.

This sequence joins TRBV18 and TRBJ1-1; 7 nucleotides agree with TRBD1. V shed 4 bases, J shed 6 bases, and the junction held 11 bases outside the gene matches. Germline loops: CDR1 KGHSH, CDR2 LQKENI. The CDR3 contains 15 residues. This chain's CDR3 is CASSQTRQGSAEAFF. DNA of the CDR3: TGTGCCAGCTCACAGACCCGACAGGGCTCAGCTGAAGCTTTCTTT.

The V call is TRBV7-9, the J call TRBJ2-7; 7 nucleotides match TRBD1. CDR3 size: 14 residues. Germline CDR1 and CDR2: SEHNR and FQNEAQ (reference sequence). V gave up 5 bases and J gave up 6 bases; unmatched junction bases: 10. DNA for the CDR3: TGTGCCAGCAGCCTTACGACAGGGCATGGCGAGCAGTACTTC. As protein: CASSLTTGHGEQYF.

This sequence joins TRBV6-1 and TRBJ2-7, with TRBD1 matching over 8 bases. The germline V gene encodes CDR1 MNHNS and CDR2 SASEGT. The CDR3 is 15 amino acids. The junction had 8 bases not matched to a gene; V was cut back by 2 bases and J by 5 bases. CDR3 sequence: CASSERRTGLNEQYF. The CDR3 nucleotides read TGTGCCAGCAGTGAAAGGCGGACAGGGCTGAACGAGCAGTACTTC.

In regard to this clone: The junction departs from germline at one end; a sequencing error may be responsible. The V call is TRBV18, the J call TRBJ2-2; 7 bases are a match to TRBD2. CDR1 and CDR2 (germline): KGHSH, LQKENI. The CDR3 covers 14 residues. The CDR3 region has the DNA TGTGCCGGCTCACTCTCGCGGGAGACCGGGGAGCTGTTTTTT. Its protein product is CAGSLSRETGELFF.

A few counts support this clone. The rearrangement joins TRBV28 to TRBJ2-7, with a weak D call TRBD1 (6 bases). This CDR3 is built from 16 residues. Germline V gives CDR1 MDHEN, CDR2 SYDVKM. Trimming left V 1 base short and J 4 bases short, with 17 bases between. The CDR3 reads CASSLSLTSDSYEQYF. CDR3 nucleotides: TGTGCCAGCAGTTTATCCCTCACATCGGACAGTTACGAGCAGTACTTC.

This clone was seen a few times. This chain joins TRBV6-5 and TRBJ1-2; D gene ambiguous. Germline V gives CDR1 MNHEY, CDR2 SVGAGI. CDR3 size: 13 residues. V was pared by 2 bases and J by 5 bases, with 9 bases between. CDR3 DNA sequence: TGTGCCAGCAGTTACGGGAGTGAGTATGGCTACACCTTC. Its translation is CASSYGSEYGYTF.

The chain couples TRBV7-9 to TRBJ2-7, with a tentative D call TRBD1 (6 bases). The CDR3 contains 15 residues. CDR1 is SEHNR and CDR2 is FQNEAQ in the germline V gene (reference sequence). Trimming stripped 3 bases from V and 2 bases from J, with 14 bases between. The CDR3 loop reads CASSFSGRGTYEQYF. The CDR3 nucleotides are TGTGCCAGCAGCTTTTCTGGCAGGGGAACCTACGAGCAGTACTTC.

CDR3 residues: CASSLARGQRASPLHF. As DNA, the CDR3 is TGTGCCAGCAGCTTGGCCCGAGGACAGAGAGCCTCACCCCTCCACTTT. The chain couples TRBV5-6 to TRBJ1-6; tentative D call: TRBD1 (6 bases). CDR3 length: 16 residues. Trimming pared 0 bases from V and 10 bases from J, leaving 17 bases between. Germline-derived CDR1 and CDR2 are SGHDT and YYEEEE.

This sequence joins TRBV9 and TRBJ2-7; 7 bases are shared with TRBD1. The CDR3 is made up of 14 amino acids. Germline lookup yields CDR1 SGDLS and CDR2 YYNGEE. The J segment lost 3 bases and the V segment lost 2 bases, leaving 5 bases of the junction unmatched. CDR3 sequence: CASSVQGGSYEQYF. The CDR3 nucleotides are TGTGCCAGCAGCGTTCAAGGGGGCAGCTACGAGCAGTACTTC. Full variable domain (remainder filled in from reference TRBV9 and TRBJ2-7): DSGVTQTPKHLITATGQRVTLRCSPRSGDLSVYWYQQSLDQGLQFLIQYYNGEERAKGNILERFSAQQFPDLHSELNLSSLELGDSALYFCASSVQGGSYEQYFGPGTRLTVT.

In its sample, this clone was seen a few times. V is TRBV10-1 and J is TRBJ2-3, with D tentatively TRBD1 (5 bases). The CDR3 has 13 amino acids. Trimming cost V 4 bases and J 6 bases, with 11 bases left between them. In germline, CDR1 is WNHNN, CDR2 SYGVQD (reference sequence). CDR3 DNA: TGCGCCAGCAGTGGACGGTGGGGCGATACGCAGTATTTT. Translation gives CASSGRWGDTQYF.

The CDR3 DNA sequence: TGTGCCAGCAGCCAATCGGCGGGGCCAGCTTATGGCTACACCTTC. Translated, it gives CASSQSAGPAYGYTF. The chain combines TRBV16 with TRBJ1-2; tentative D call: TRBD1 (5 bases). The germline V gene has CDR1 KGHSY and CDR2 FQNENV. The V end was cut by 0 bases, the J end by 5 bases, with 13 bases between. The CDR3 covers 15 residues.

The J gene is TRBJ2-5, the V gene TRBV7-3; D is possibly TRBD1 (6 bases). CDR3 length: 14 amino acids. CDR1 SGHTA and CDR2 FQGTGA come from the germline V gene. The V end lost 5 bases, the J end lost 0 bases, and 10 bases lay between the germline ends. DNA for the CDR3: TGTGCCAGCAGCGCCGACAGGTACCAAGAGACCCAGTACTTC. It translates to CASSADRYQETQYF.

This clone has a handful of counts. The chain recombines TRBV2 with TRBJ2-1, with a weak D call TRBD1 (6 bases). This CDR3 is built from 14 residues. CDR1 is SNHLY and CDR2 is FYNNEI in the germline V gene. The V end was cut by 9 bases, the J end by 3 bases, with 15 bases between. The CDR3 here is CARNSGVGYNEQFF. The DNA for the CDR3 is TGTGCCAGAAATTCAGGGGTCGGCTACAATGAGCAGTTCTTC.

This chain joins TRBV2 and TRBJ2-3; possible D gene TRBD2, 5 bases. From germline, CDR1 is SNHLY and CDR2 FYNNEI. This CDR3 is 15 amino acids long. V was cut by 7 bases and J by 3 bases, with 17 bases left in between. For the CDR3, the DNA is TGTGCCAGCACTCTGACCACATCGGGGACAGATACGCAGTATTTT. It specifies CASTLTTSGTDTQYF.

V is TRBV11-2 and J is TRBJ2-7, with D perhaps TRBD1 (7 bases). V shed 0 bases and J shed 2 bases, with 11 bases lying between them. CDR1 is SGHAT, CDR2 FQNNGV, per germline. This CDR3 comprises 15 residues. CDR3 in amino acids: CASSLERRGAYEQYF. CDR3 in DNA: TGTGCCAGCAGCTTAGAACGCAGGGGGGCCTACGAGCAGTACTTC.

Points on this clone: This sample also contains other DNA sequences that code for the same CDR3. The chain employs TRBV11-2 and TRBJ1-6; D remains unclear. Germline loops: CDR1 SGHAT, CDR2 FQNNGV. With 1 base removed from V and 10 bases from J, the gap between germline ends came to 8 bases. The CDR3 length is 13 residues. CDR3 DNA sequence: TGTGCCAGCAGCTTAGGGGCGGGGTCACCCCTCCACTTT. Translated, it gives CASSLGAGSPLHF.

This clone was picked up one time. This chain uses TRBV13 with TRBJ2-4; unclear D gene. This CDR3 has 16 amino acids. V was clipped by 3 bases and J by 1 base, with 13 bases between them. From germline, CDR1 is PRHDT and CDR2 FYEKMQ (reference sequence). In DNA form, the CDR3 reads TGTGCCAGCAGCTTCTCGGTCGGTTGGGCCAAAAACATTCAGTACTTC. Its protein product is CASSFSVGWAKNIQYF.

This chain joins TRBV18 and TRBJ1-2; tentative D call: TRBD1 (6 bases). Germline V CDR1 and CDR2: KGHSH, LQKENI. V was pared by 3 bases and J by 7 bases, with 18 bases between. The CDR3 is 15 amino acids. The CDR3 sequence is CASSPLGGAQAGYTF. In nucleotides, the CDR3 is TGTGCCAGCTCACCCCTTGGGGGGGCGCAGGCTGGCTACACCTTC.

The chain combines TRBV12-5 with TRBJ2-3; D might be TRBD1 (5 bases). V dropped 6 bases and J dropped 4 bases, with 8 bases sitting between them. The CDR3 is 12 residues long. Germline CDR1 is LGHNT and CDR2 is FRNRAP. The CDR3: CASGPGPDTQYF. DNA of the CDR3: TGTGCTAGTGGCCCAGGGCCAGATACGCAGTATTTT.

The rearrangement joins TRBV7-6 to TRBJ2-7; D remains ambiguous. The V end lost 0 bases, the J end lost 4 bases, and 7 bases lay between the germline ends. Germline V gives CDR1 SGHVS, CDR2 FNYEAQ. This CDR3 comprises 13 residues. The CDR3 bases are TGTGCCAGCAGCTTAGCGAAGACTTACGAGCAGTACTTC. It is translated as CASSLAKTYEQYF.

This sequence joins TRBV12-3 or TRBV12-4 and TRBJ1-2; D gene ambiguous. The CDR3 length is 13 residues. With 1 base removed from V and 7 bases from J, the gap between germline ends came to 10 bases. The CDR3 is CASSLERRGGYTF. The CDR3 coding sequence is TGTGCCAGCAGTTTAGAGCGTCGGGGTGGCTACACCTTC.

This CDR3 reads CASSLDRFSTNEKLFF. The CDR3, as DNA: TGTGCCAGCAGCTTGGACAGATTTTCAACTAATGAAAAACTGTTTTTT. The chain is built from TRBV5-6 and TRBJ1-4; D unresolved. V lost 0 bases and J 0 bases, leaving 9 bases between the germline ends. Germline V CDR1 and CDR2: SGHDT, YYEEEE. The CDR3 is made up of 16 amino acids.

The V call is TRBV5-1, the J call TRBJ1-4; 8 nucleotides match TRBD1. The trim removed 0 bases at V and 0 bases at J, leaving 1 base unmatched. CDR3 length: 16 amino acids. CDR1 and CDR2 (germline): SGHRS, YFSETQ. The CDR3 sequence: CASSLAGGTTNEKLFF. The CDR3 nucleotides read TGCGCCAGCAGCTTGGCAGGGGGCACAACTAATGAAAAACTGTTTTTT.

The chain recombines TRBV6-5 with TRBJ1-1, with a tentative D call TRBD1 (6 bases). The germline V gene has CDR1 MNHEY and CDR2 SVGAGI. The CDR3 runs to 14 residues. Between the trimmed V and J ends, which lost 7 bases and 8 bases, there was a span of 20 bases. The CDR3 nucleotides are TGTGCCAGCAACAGGGAGATCATGATACGAGAAGCTTTCTTT. It codes for CASNREIMIREAFF.

The CDR3 nucleotides are TGTGCCAGCAGTATGGGGCAGAACACCGGGGAGCTGTTTTTT. Protein product: CASSMGQNTGELFF. The chain combines TRBV2 with TRBJ2-2, with a possible D match to TRBD1 (5 bases). This CDR3 has 14 amino acids. V was pared by 5 bases and J by 1 base, with 8 bases between. Germline CDR1 SNHLY, CDR2 FYNNEI.